These 10 T cell receptor beta chains were sequenced from one sample in a study of T-cell memory formation after mild COVID-19. TCRdb independently ran MiXCR on the 5' RACE reads; one entry per CDR3 protein. The sample yields 350,000 or so distinct CDR3 sequences, around 20% seen once. The sequenced material came from PBMCs or a T cell subset sorted from them (not recorded which). Receptors originate from a man aged 18-30 years who had mild COVID-19 (a few samples of this study predate the infection). Cell type and time point are not known.

This sequence joins TRBV7-9 and TRBJ2-3; 11 nucleotides line up with TRBD1. Germline-derived CDR1 and CDR2 are SEHNR and FQNEAQ (reference sequence). V shed 5 bases and J 0 bases; nucleotides not matched to a gene: 1. This CDR3 has 15 amino acids. CDR3 bases: TGTGCCAGCAGCGGACAGGGGGCAAGCACAGATACGCAGTATTTT. Its protein product is CASSGQGASTDTQYF.

V gene TRBV13 combines with J gene TRBJ2-7; D unresolved. The CDR3 has 11 residues. Deletions cut 4 bases from V and 2 bases from J, with 3 bases between. The V gene's germline CDR1 is PRHDT and CDR2 FYEKMQ (reference sequence). CDR3 nucleotides: TGTGCCAGCAGCTCCCCCTACGAGCAGTACGTC. It specifies CASSSPYEQYV.

The V and J genes are TRBV11-2 and TRBJ2-1; 9 bases fit TRBD2. V shed 6 bases and J 9 bases; nucleotides not matched to a gene: 12. The CDR3 contains 15 residues. CDR1 is SGHAT and CDR2 is FQNNGV in the germline V gene. The CDR3 nucleotides read TGTGCCAGCAGTCCCCTCGGACTAGCGATGGGTGAGCAGTTCTTC. Protein: CASSPLGLAMGEQFF.

This clonotype was found a few times. V and J are TRBV18 and TRBJ2-6; D not certain. The germline V and J ends were trimmed by 2 bases and 0 bases, with 5 bases remaining between them. The CDR3 spans 15 residues. Germline values: CDR1 KGHSH, CDR2 LQKENI. The CDR3: CASSPVNSGANVLTF. CDR3 nucleotide sequence: TGTGCCAGCTCACCAGTGAACTCTGGGGCCAACGTCCTGACTTTC.

This clonotype was seen a handful of times. The J gene is TRBJ2-1, the V gene TRBV27, with D perhaps matching TRBD2 (7 bases). The V end lost 6 bases, the J end lost 8 bases, and 14 bases lay between the germline ends. The CDR3 sequence is 13 residues long. Per germline, CDR1 MNHEY and CDR2 SMNVEV (reference sequence). The chain's CDR3 is CASSSGGGYEQFF. The CDR3 DNA is TGTGCCAGCAGCTCGGGGGGCGGTTATGAGCAGTTCTTC.

In this sample, this clonotype turned up a few times. The chain employs TRBV4-3 and TRBJ1-1; no firm D call. The V and J ends lost 1 base and 3 bases respectively, with 6 bases between them. Germline loops: CDR1 LGHNA, CDR2 YSLEER. The CDR3 extends over 13 amino acids. CDR3 bases: TGCGCCAGCAGCCAAGGGCCGTACACTGAAGCTTTCTTT. It encodes CASSQGPYTEAFF.

The rearrangement uses TRBV4-1 and TRBJ1-6; TRBD1 matches 8 bases. This CDR3 spans 15 amino acids. The V gene end was trimmed by 5 bases and the J gene end by 3 bases; junction bases not matched to a gene: 3. Looked up from germline, CDR1 is MGHRA and CDR2 is YSYEKL. CDR3 nucleotides: TGCGCCAGCAGCACGACAGGGGTCTATAATTCACCCCTCCACTTT. Its translation: CASSTTGVYNSPLHF.

This clonotype was seen only a few times. The chain couples TRBV7-3 to TRBJ2-2, with 7 bases identical to TRBD1. CDR1 and CDR2 (germline): SGHTA, FQGTGA. The CDR3 runs 14 residues. The V segment lost 5 bases and the J segment 5 bases; nucleotides outside the gene matches: 5. The CDR3 sequence: CASSRQGETGELFF. DNA of the CDR3: TGTGCCAGCAGCCGACAGGGAGAAACCGGGGAGCTGTTTTTT. Full variable domain (rest looked up from reference TRBV7-3 and TRBJ2-2): GAGVSQTPSNKVTEKGKYVELRCDPISGHTALYWYRQSLGQGPEFLIYFQGTGAADDSGLPNDRFFAVRPEGSVSTLKIQRTERGDSAVYLCASSRQGETGELFFGEGSRLTVL.

This clonotype has only a few counts. The rearrangement joins TRBV15 to TRBJ1-1; D call uncertain. The germline CDR1 and CDR2 sequences are LNHNV and YYDKDF (reference sequence). CDR3 length equals 13 residues. With 0 bases removed from V and 5 bases from J, the gap between germline ends came to 7 bases. The CDR3 spells CATSREEGTEAFF. DNA for the CDR3: TGTGCCACCAGCAGAGAGGAGGGAACTGAAGCTTTCTTT.

V is TRBV27 and J is TRBJ2-7; 7 bases line up with TRBD1. From germline, CDR1 is MNHEY and CDR2 SMNVEV (reference sequence). CDR3 size: 14 residues. The V gene end was trimmed by 6 bases and the J gene end by 6 bases; junction bases not matched to a gene: 11. The CDR3 nucleotides are TGTGCCAGCAGACTTGTACCCGGGACAGTCGAGCAGTACTTC. This sequence encodes CASRLVPGTVEQYF.